This T cell receptor (beta chain) was sequenced in a study of blood T cell repertoires in COVID-19 (dated by TCRdb to about 2020). With regard to the full study: Samples from collaborators originated in the United States, Italy and Spain and spanned both the acute and convalescent phases of COVID-19. The prospective study material was composed of cDNA or gDNA derived from T cells, B-cell-depleted T cells, or PBMCs. The dataset comprised deeply sampled blood TCRbeta repertoires from subjects exposed to, actively infected with, or recovered from COVID-19. A freely available public database, intended as a resource for researchers studying the immune response to SARS-CoV-2, is where the repertoires were released. Samples were obtained from the ongoing ImmuneRACE study (first 160 participants) and from roughly 1,300 subjects provided by 6 global collaborators. The sample metadata nearly always contained a de-identified subject ID, COVID-19 status, age in years and sex. Where available, HLA class I and class II types were obtained from metadata supplied by the sample provider rather than from assay-based typing. The study at large found these results: The quantity of clinical and demographic metadata differed by source and by participant and was supplied without curation.

From a lookup of the germline V gene, CDR1 and CDR2 are KGHDR and SFDVKD. Trimming takes 4 bases off V and 9 bases off J; junction bases not matched to a gene: 17. The CDR3 goes from the cysteine to the phenylalanine over 18 residues. Only the CDR3 portion is preserved as DNA: 54 bases, with reading frame beginning at the first base. TCRbeta CDR3 regions were amplified from genomic DNA by means of the immunoSEQ Assay, a bias-controlled multiplex PCR. The original methods were these. Nucleated cell counts per sample were estimated from amplification of reference gene primers within the assay. To quantify the absolute abundance of each unique TCRbeta CDR3 rearrangement, sequence reads were collapsed and filtered. For each sample, productive Simpson clonality was calculated as the square root of Simpson's diversity index over productive rearrangements. TCRdb took over this immuneACCESS table, retaining in-frame rearrangements with V and J assigned. Such tables are incomplete; in checked studies, under half of the missing clones stem from an unresolved V gene, and the remainder is unexplained. The D gene and trimming were derived from the DNA, and the V and J assignments and clone size from that table. For this sample the table gives about 250,000 clones, of which approximately 83% were detected only once. Clones ranked in the top ten supply 15% to 18% of the sample.

At one collaborating source in Seattle, patients were enrolled during active infection and were followed longitudinally through the course of disease. The collaborating institutions used their own protocols to collect whole blood in K2EDTA tubes. For TCRbeta analysis, collaborators shipped samples in one of three forms: frozen whole blood, isolated PBMCs, or DNA extracted from either of those sample types. Worth noting for this clone: No antigen is known for it. Nothing much larger sits one base from this clone, and base qualities are not available.

This TCR came from a person in their 70s with COVID-19, enrolled during active disease. The V gene is TRBV24-1 and the J gene is TRBJ1-6; 7 of the junction bases match TRBD1. Material: peripheral blood. The CDR3 region: CATSDRDREITERSPLHF. Here is the DNA: TGTGCCACCAGTGACCGCGACAGGGAGATAACGGAGCGTTCACCCCTCCACTTT.